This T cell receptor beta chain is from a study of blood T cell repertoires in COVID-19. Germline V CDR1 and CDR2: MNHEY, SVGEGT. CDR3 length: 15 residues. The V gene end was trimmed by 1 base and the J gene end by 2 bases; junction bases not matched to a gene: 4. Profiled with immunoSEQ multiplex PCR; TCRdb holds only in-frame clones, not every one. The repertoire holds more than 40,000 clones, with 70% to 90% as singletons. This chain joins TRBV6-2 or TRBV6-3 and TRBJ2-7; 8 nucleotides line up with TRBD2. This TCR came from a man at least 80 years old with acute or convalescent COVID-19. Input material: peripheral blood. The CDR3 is CASSYYGTRAYEQYF. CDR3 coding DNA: TGTGCCAGCAGTTACTACGGGACTAGAGCCTACGAGCAGTACTTC.